Following are 25 T cell receptor beta chains from one sample sequenced in a study of cytomegalovirus exposure and HLA in healthy donors. With 60 Vbeta and 13 Jbeta primers, the PCR was carried out. The assay was immunoSEQ multiplex PCR, and TCRdb's table has in-frame clones only and misses some. The sample lists around 150,000 clones, approximately 61% occurring once. Sequencing used PBMCs. The source of these receptors is a human donor in good health.

This clone appeared a few times. The rearrangement uses TRBV14 and TRBJ2-7; D is uncertain. CDR1 and CDR2 from the germline V gene are SGHDN and FVKESK. The V end was cut by 5 bases, the J end by 7 bases, with 9 bases between. The CDR3 totals 11 residues. The CDR3 sequence: CASSSWREQYF. The CDR3 nucleotides are TGTGCCAGCAGCTCTTGGCGGGAGCAGTACTTC.

The chain employs TRBV27 and TRBJ2-7, with TRBD1 identical over 8 bases. CDR1 is MNHEY and CDR2 is SMNVEV in the germline V gene (reference sequence). The CDR3 is made up of 15 amino acids. With 1 base clipped from V and 3 bases from J, the junction kept 5 bases outside the gene matches. The CDR3 here is CASSLYTGGIYEQYF. DNA of the CDR3: TGTGCCAGCAGTTTATACACAGGGGGAATCTACGAGCAGTACTTC.

This clone appeared once. The chain employs TRBV6-4 and TRBJ2-1; TRBD2 matches 8 bases. This CDR3 comprises 15 residues. Germline-derived CDR1 and CDR2 are MRHNA and SNTAGT. The trim removed 0 bases at V and 6 bases at J, leaving 4 bases unmatched. DNA for the CDR3: TGTGCCAGCAGTGACTCGGCCGGGGGGGGCAATGAGCAGTTCTTC. Translation: CASSDSAGGGNEQFF.

This clone was found a few times. The chain is built from TRBV27 and TRBJ2-6, with D perhaps TRBD1 (5 bases). CDR1 is MNHEY, CDR2 SMNVEV, per germline (reference sequence). Trimming removed 2 bases at V and 2 bases at J, with 10 bases between. The length of the CDR3 is 16 residues. As DNA, the CDR3 is TGTGCCAGCAGTTTAGAGGTAGGGGCTGGGGCCAACGTCCTGACTTTC. Its protein product is CASSLEVGAGANVLTF. The full variable domain, with the rest looked up from reference TRBV27 and TRBJ2-6, is EAQVTQNPRYLITVTGKKLTVTCSQNMNHEYMSWYRQDPGLGLRQIYYSMNVEVTDKGDVPEGYKVSRKEKRNFPLILESPSPNQTSLYFCASSLEVGAGANVLTFGAGSRLTVL.

The V call is TRBV2, the J call TRBJ1-6, with a tentative D call TRBD1 (5 bases). The germline V and J ends were trimmed by 5 bases and 2 bases, with 10 bases remaining between them. This CDR3 is 15 amino acids long. Germline V gives CDR1 SNHLY, CDR2 FYNNEI. The chain's CDR3 is CASSNRIPYNSPLHF. The CDR3 DNA reads as TGTGCCAGCAGTAACAGGATCCCCTATAATTCACCCCTCCACTTT.

The table lists this clone with a few counts. The J gene is TRBJ1-4, the V gene TRBV28; D is undetermined. The CDR3 totals 15 residues. CDR1 MDHEN and CDR2 SYDVKM come from the germline V gene. Trimming stripped 7 bases from V and 7 bases from J, with 19 bases between. CDR3 sequence (DNA): TGTGCCAGCACCCGGACTCTAGGGTCTCTTGAAAAACTGTTTTTT. Residues: CASTRTLGSLEKLFF.

This chain joins TRBV5-1 and TRBJ2-2, with D tentatively TRBD1 (6 bases). Trimming took 6 bases from V and 7 from J, leaving 13 bases between them. The CDR3 has 13 amino acids. Germline CDR1 reads SGHRS; CDR2 reads YFSETQ. The CDR3 loop is CASNPQGVGELFF. DNA of the CDR3: TGCGCCAGCAACCCACAGGGAGTCGGGGAGCTGTTTTTT.

V is TRBV5-8 and J is TRBJ1-1; TRBD1 aligns across 8 bases. Germline V lookup: CDR1 SGHTS, CDR2 YDEGEE. The CDR3 runs to 14 residues. V trimming: 0 bases; J trimming: 4 bases; junction bases outside the gene matches: 2. The CDR3, as DNA: TGTGCCAGCAGCTTGGGTACAGGGGGCACTGAAGCTTTCTTT. This sequence encodes CASSLGTGGTEAFF. The full variable domain, with the rest looked up from reference TRBV5-8 and TRBJ1-1, is EAGVTQSPTHLIKTRGQQATLRCSPISGHTSVYWYQQALGLGLQFLLWYDEGEERNRGNFPPRFSGRQFPNYSSELNVNALELEDSALYLCASSLGTGGTEAFFGQGTRLTVV.

The rearrangement uses TRBV28 and TRBJ1-1; a possible D gene is TRBD1 (6 bases). Germline V CDR1 and CDR2: MDHEN, SYDVKM. The length of the CDR3 is 15 residues. V shed 5 bases and J shed 3 bases, with 16 bases lying between them. CDR3 residues: CASSPVGGAYTEAFF. For the CDR3, the DNA is TGTGCCAGCAGTCCCGTCGGGGGGGCGTACACTGAAGCTTTCTTT.

CDR3 sequence (DNA): TGTGCCAGCAGCCCCCTAGCGGGTGACTACAATGAGCAGTTCTTC. It is translated as CASSPLAGDYNEQFF. The chain recombines TRBV7-3 with TRBJ2-1; 8 bases line up with TRBD2. Germline lookup yields CDR1 SGHTA and CDR2 FQGTGA. CDR3 length equals 15 residues. V lost 5 bases, J lost 3 bases, and 6 bases stayed unmatched.

The CDR3 protein is CASSLGGLAPTGELFF. CDR3 in DNA: TGTGCCAGCAGCTTAGGGGGACTAGCGCCCACCGGGGAGCTGTTTTTT. J is TRBJ2-2 and V is TRBV7-9; 10 bases are shared with TRBD2. Germline-derived CDR1 and CDR2 are SEHNR and FQNEAQ (reference sequence). There are 16 residues in the CDR3. Trimming cost V 1 base and J 4 bases; bases outside gene matches: 3.

The chain couples TRBV6-1 to TRBJ2-2, with 9 bases that match TRBD1. With V trimmed by 6 bases and J by 5 bases, 4 bases remained unmatched. Germline V gene lookup returns CDR1 MNHNS and CDR2 SASEGT. The CDR3 spans 14 residues. The CDR3 DNA reads as TGTGCCAGCAGCCTCGGGACAGGGACCGGGGAGCTGTTTTTT. Amino acid sequence: CASSLGTGTGELFF.

This clone was recorded a few times. The chain is built from TRBV5-6 and TRBJ2-6, with 8 bases lining up with TRBD1. The CDR3 runs 17 residues. V shed 5 bases, J shed 0 bases, and the junction held 7 bases outside the gene matches. Germline assignment: CDR1 SGHDT and CDR2 YYEEEE. The CDR3: CASRRTGPSSGANVLTF. Written as DNA, the CDR3 is TGTGCCAGCAGACGGACAGGGCCAAGCTCTGGGGCCAACGTCCTGACTTTC.

J is TRBJ2-7 and V is TRBV14; 16 bases match TRBD2. The CDR3 is 18 residues long. The germline CDR1 and CDR2 sequences are SGHDN and FVKESK. V gave up 2 bases and J gave up 5 bases; unmatched junction bases: 9. The CDR3 sequence: CASSQYSGLAGGGDEQYF. In DNA form, the CDR3 reads TGTGCCAGCAGCCAATACTCGGGACTAGCGGGAGGGGGCGACGAGCAGTACTTC.

This sequence joins TRBV7-6 and TRBJ2-1, with 11 bases lining up with TRBD2. This CDR3 has 16 amino acids. Germline loops: CDR1 SGHVS, CDR2 FNYEAQ. After removal of 5 bases from V and 7 bases from J, the junction contained 10 bases not matched to a gene. DNA for the CDR3: TGTGCCAGCAGCCCTTTAGCGGGAGGGCCGGGTAATGAGCAGTTCTTC. This codes for CASSPLAGGPGNEQFF.

The rearrangement uses TRBV21-1 and TRBJ2-7; the D segment call TRBD1 is taken from the table without a DNA check. TRBV21-1 is tagged as a pseudogene. The CDR3 spans 17 residues. The CDR3 region is CASSTGKASNFPYEQYF. DNA of the CDR3: TGTGCCAGCAGCACAGGGAAAGCCTCGAACTTTCCCTACGAGCAGTACTTC.

The sample holds a few counts of this clone. The rearrangement uses TRBV27 and TRBJ1-2; TRBD1 matches at 7 bases. V lost 0 bases to trimming and J lost 4 bases; unmatched junction nucleotides: 5. Germline CDR1 and CDR2: MNHEY and SMNVEV (reference sequence). The CDR3 spans 15 residues. The chain's CDR3 is CASSLSGGASYGYTF. The CDR3 DNA is TGTGCCAGCAGTTTATCAGGGGGCGCGAGCTATGGCTACACCTTC.

The rearrangement joins TRBV5-6 to TRBJ1-2, with TRBD1 as a possible D gene (6 bases). V was cut by 2 bases and J by 6 bases, with 14 bases left in between. CDR3 length: 14 residues. Looked up from germline, CDR1 is SGHDT and CDR2 is YYEEEE. Written as DNA, the CDR3 is TGTGCCAGCAGCTTAGGAATAACAGGGAATGGCTACACCTTC. Translated: CASSLGITGNGYTF.

This chain connects TRBV7-6 to TRBJ2-2; 12 bases match TRBD2. In germline, CDR1 is SGHVS, CDR2 FNYEAQ. V was clipped by 5 bases and J by 2 bases; unmatched bases: 9. This CDR3 region has 18 residues. The CDR3 here is CASSQKTSGSRNTGELFF. In DNA form, the CDR3 reads TGTGCCAGCAGCCAAAAGACTAGCGGGAGCCGCAACACCGGGGAGCTGTTTTTT. Complete variable domain (other parts from reference TRBV7-6 and TRBJ2-2): GAGVSQSPRYKVTKRGQDVALRCDPISGHVSLYWYRQALGQGPEFLTYFNYEAQQDKSGLPNDRFSAERPEGSISTLTIQRTEQRDSAMYRCASSQKTSGSRNTGELFFGEGSRLTVL.

The chain employs TRBV30 and TRBJ2-4; 8 bases are a match to TRBD2. Germline trimming cut 2 bases from V and 8 bases from J; bases unmatched to any gene: 11. Germline CDR1 is GTSNPN and CDR2 is SVGIG (reference sequence). The CDR3 runs to 15 residues. CDR3 nucleotide sequence: TGTGCCTGGAGTCCCCCGGTCCCCGGGGGGGACATTCAGTACTTC. Amino acids: CAWSPPVPGGDIQYF.

This clone appeared a single time. The same CDR3 also results from other DNA sequences found in this sample. This chain joins TRBV18 and TRBJ2-7; 9 positions match TRBD1. The CDR3 is made up of 14 amino acids. Germline CDR1 reads KGHSH; CDR2 reads LQKENI. V lost 4 bases and J lost 0; bases outside the gene matches: 1. CDR3 nucleotide sequence: TGTGCCAGCTCACTGGGACAGGGCTCCTACGAGCAGTACTTC. This translates into CASSLGQGSYEQYF.

V and J are TRBV5-1 and TRBJ2-7; no definite D call. V was pared by 0 bases and J by 0 bases, with 7 bases between. The CDR3 has 14 residues. The germline gives CDR1 SGHRS, CDR2 YFSETQ. The CDR3, as DNA: TGCGCCAGCAGCTTGGATGGGCACTCCTACGAGCAGTACTTC. As protein: CASSLDGHSYEQYF.

The gene calls are TRBV11-2 and TRBJ2-1, with 10 bases fitting TRBD2. CDR3 length equals 16 residues. CDR1 and CDR2 (germline): SGHAT, FQNNGV. Germline trimming cut 2 bases from V and 2 bases from J; bases unmatched to any gene: 3. CDR3 residues: CASSLMGLATYNEQFF. In DNA, the CDR3 is TGTGCCAGCAGCTTAATGGGACTAGCGACCTACAATGAGCAGTTCTTC.

This clone was counted only a few times. V and J are TRBV14 and TRBJ2-2, with TRBD2 matching 12 bases. Germline lookup yields CDR1 SGHDN and CDR2 FVKESK. The CDR3 covers 18 residues. The J segment lost 4 bases and the V segment lost 2 bases, leaving 8 bases of the junction unmatched. The CDR3 sequence is CASSQPGPSGRVTGELFF. CDR3 in DNA: TGTGCCAGCAGCCAACCAGGCCCTAGCGGGAGGGTCACCGGGGAGCTGTTTTTT.

This clone was found a few times. The V call is TRBV2, the J call TRBJ1-3; D remains unclear. Trimming cost V 7 bases and J 0 bases, with 10 bases left between them. The CDR3 totals 14 residues. Per germline, CDR1 SNHLY and CDR2 FYNNEI. CDR3 protein: CASKNANSGNTIYF. CDR3 sequence (DNA): TGTGCCAGCAAGAACGCGAACTCTGGAAACACCATATATTTT. Based on the CDR3 plus reference TRBV2 and TRBJ1-3, the full variable domain is EPEVTQTPSHQVTQMGQEVILRCVPISNHLYFYWYRQILGQKVEFLVSFYNNEISEKSEIFDDQFSVERPDGSNFTLKIRSTKLEDSAMYFCASKNANSGNTIYFGEGSWLTVV.